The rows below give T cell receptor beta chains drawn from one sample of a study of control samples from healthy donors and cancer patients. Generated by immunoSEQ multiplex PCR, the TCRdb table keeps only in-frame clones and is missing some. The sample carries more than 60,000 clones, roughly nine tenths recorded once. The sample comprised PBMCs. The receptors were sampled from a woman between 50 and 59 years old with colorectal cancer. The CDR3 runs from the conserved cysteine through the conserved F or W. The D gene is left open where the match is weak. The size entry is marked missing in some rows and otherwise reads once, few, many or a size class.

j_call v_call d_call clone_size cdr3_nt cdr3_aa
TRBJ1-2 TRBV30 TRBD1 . TGTGCCTGGAGCCTCGGGACAGAGATCTATGGCTACACCTTC CAWSLGTEIYGYTF
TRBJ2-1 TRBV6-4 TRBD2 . TGTGCCAGCAGCGGGGGGGCTCACAATGAGCAGTTCTTC CASSGGAHNEQFF
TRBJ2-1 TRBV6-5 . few TGTGCCAGCAGTTACTCCCAAGGGGGCTACAATGAGCAGTTCTTC CASSYSQGGYNEQFF
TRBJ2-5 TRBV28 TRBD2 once TGTGCCAGCAGTTTATTTACTAGCGGACAAGAGACCCAGTACTTC CASSLFTSGQETQYF
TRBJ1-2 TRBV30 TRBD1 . TGTGCCTGGGGGACAGGAGGGGGGCTCTATGGCTACACCTTC CAWGTGGGLYGYTF
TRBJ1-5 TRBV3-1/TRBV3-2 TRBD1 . TGTGCCAGCAGCCAAGCTTGGACAGGGGGGGGACAGCCCCAGCATTTT CASSQAWTGGGQPQHF
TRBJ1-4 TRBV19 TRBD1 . TGTGCCAGTAGTATAGGACAGGGGGTCGAAAAACTGTTTTTT CASSIGQGVEKLFF
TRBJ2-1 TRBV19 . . TGTGCCAGTGGCCGGAAGGCGGGGTGGGGCGATGAGCAGTTCTTC CASGRKAGWGDEQFF
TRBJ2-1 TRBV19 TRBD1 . TGTGCCAGTAGTCCCCGGGACAGGGGCAACTACAATGAGCAGTTCTTC CASSPRDRGNYNEQFF
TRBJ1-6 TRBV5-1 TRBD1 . TGCGCCAGCAGCTTGGAAGGGGGCAGTTCACCCCTCCACTTT CASSLEGGSSPLHF